These T cell receptor beta chains were read from a single sample in a study of shared clonotypes between healthy human individuals. Assay: immunoSEQ multiplex PCR; the TCRdb copy retains only in-frame clones and omits some. The sample lists 2.3 million or so clones; 90% to 95% were seen once. The sample comprised naive CD4+ T cells from PBMCs. The source of these receptors is a man between 18 and 35 years old in good health. Some clones in this sample may be carry-over from other donors' samples. CDR3s include the opening cysteine and the closing phenylalanine or tryptophan. Each record gives: D gene, V gene, clone size, J gene, CDR3 protein, CDR3 DNA. The D gene is left open where the match is weak. Not all rows give a size; the values are once, few, many and, for expanded clones, a class.

D gene: TRBD2; V gene: TRBV25-1; clone size: NA; J gene: TRBJ2-1; CDR3 protein: CASSDPRMIAGRYNEQFF; CDR3 DNA: TGTGCCAGCAGTGATCCTCGCATGATAGCGGGAAGGTACAATGAGCAGTTCTTC
D gene: NA; V gene: TRBV5-8; clone size: once; J gene: TRBJ2-6; CDR3 protein: CASSLVVWGKGSSGANVLTF; CDR3 DNA: TGTGCCAGCAGCTTGGTTGTGTGGGGGAAGGGGAGCTCTGGGGCCAACGTCCTGACTTTC
D gene: NA; V gene: TRBV6-5; clone size: once; J gene: TRBJ2-7; CDR3 protein: CASSPEVGEQYF; CDR3 DNA: TGTGCCAGCAGTCCCGAGGTGGGCGAGCAGTACTTC
D gene: TRBD2; V gene: TRBV10-3; clone size: NA; J gene: TRBJ2-1; CDR3 protein: CAISEERLADTYNEQFF; CDR3 DNA: TGTGCCATCAGTGAGGAACGACTAGCGGATACCTACAATGAGCAGTTCTTC
D gene: TRBD2; V gene: TRBV9; clone size: NA; J gene: TRBJ2-2; CDR3 protein: CASSPRPRLAGTGELFF; CDR3 DNA: TGTGCCAGCAGCCCCAGACCGAGGCTAGCGGGAACCGGGGAGCTGTTTTTT
D gene: NA; V gene: TRBV29-1; clone size: NA; J gene: TRBJ2-5; CDR3 protein: CSADTEPIQETQYF; CDR3 DNA: TGCAGCGCCGACACTGAACCGATCCAAGAGACCCAGTACTTC
D gene: NA; V gene: TRBV7-9; clone size: NA; J gene: TRBJ2-7; CDR3 protein: CASTGPGILYEQYF; CDR3 DNA: TGTGCCAGCACCGGACCCGGGATTTTATACGAGCAGTACTTC
D gene: NA; V gene: TRBV6-1; clone size: NA; J gene: TRBJ1-5; CDR3 protein: CVSSDPAGSVGNQPQHF; CDR3 DNA: TGTGTCAGCAGTGACCCCGCGGGTTCGGTTGGCAATCAGCCCCAGCATTTT
D gene: TRBD1; V gene: TRBV18; clone size: NA; J gene: TRBJ2-1; CDR3 protein: CASSPEQGANEQFF; CDR3 DNA: TGTGCCAGCTCACCAGAACAGGGGGCCAATGAGCAGTTCTTC
D gene: TRBD1; V gene: TRBV7-2; clone size: NA; J gene: TRBJ1-2; CDR3 protein: CASSLVDRGWDGYTF; CDR3 DNA: TGTGCCAGCAGCTTAGTCGACAGGGGTTGGGATGGCTACACCTTC
D gene: NA; V gene: TRBV6-6; clone size: NA; J gene: TRBJ1-3; CDR3 protein: CASREDGTGNTIYF; CDR3 DNA: TGTGCCAGCAGGGAGGACGGGACTGGAAACACCATATATTTT
D gene: NA; V gene: TRBV7-3; clone size: NA; J gene: TRBJ2-1; CDR3 protein: CASSLNRGSSYNEQFF; CDR3 DNA: TGTGCCAGCAGCTTAAATAGGGGGAGCTCCTACAATGAGCAGTTCTTC
D gene: TRBD2; V gene: TRBV4-1; clone size: NA; J gene: TRBJ2-7; CDR3 protein: CASSLSTSFWVEQYF; CDR3 DNA: TGCGCCAGCAGCCTCTCGACTAGCTTTTGGGTCGAGCAGTACTTC
D gene: NA; V gene: TRBV5-1; clone size: NA; J gene: TRBJ2-3; CDR3 protein: CASSPGSTDTQYF; CDR3 DNA: TGCGCCAGCAGTCCAGGGTCCACAGATACGCAGTATTTT
D gene: NA; V gene: TRBV5-1; clone size: NA; J gene: TRBJ2-7; CDR3 protein: CASSPSMGLSYEQYF; CDR3 DNA: TGCGCCAGCAGCCCCTCCATGGGGCTCTCCTACGAGCAGTACTTC